Following are 8 T cell receptor beta chains from one sample sequenced in a study of cytomegalovirus exposure and HLA in healthy donors. The PCR employed 60 Vbeta primers together with 13 Jbeta primers. Clones were sequenced by immunoSEQ multiplex PCR, and TCRdb holds only the in-frame ones, with some missing. The table has about 190,000 clones, 78% seen once. Sequencing was done on a sample of PBMCs. The receptor set was obtained from a woman under 40 in good health and CMV-seropositive.

The rearrangement joins TRBV9 to TRBJ1-1, with D perhaps matching TRBD1 (6 bases). The CDR3 has 15 residues. The germline V gene has CDR1 SGDLS and CDR2 YYNGEE. Trimming pared 2 bases from V and 2 bases from J, leaving 13 bases between. This CDR3 reads CASSVGGRGNTEAFF. CDR3 bases: TGTGCCAGCAGCGTGGGCGGCAGGGGAAACACTGAAGCTTTCTTT. Together with reference TRBV9 and TRBJ1-1, the CDR3 gives the full variable domain: DSGVTQTPKHLITATGQRVTLRCSPRSGDLSVYWYQQSLDQGLQFLIQYYNGEERAKGNILERFSAQQFPDLHSELNLSSLELGDSALYFCASSVGGRGNTEAFFGQGTRLTVV.

This clone was observed a handful of times. The chain is built from TRBV5-1 and TRBJ1-5; D remains unclear. CDR3 length equals 16 residues. CDR1 SGHRS and CDR2 YFSETQ come from the germline V gene. Trimming shortened V by 0 bases and J by 2 bases, and 12 bases separated the two germline ends. The CDR3 loop reads CASSLEPGHGNQPQHF. DNA of the CDR3: TGCGCCAGCAGCTTGGAGCCAGGTCACGGCAATCAGCCCCAGCATTTT.

This clone was seen just once. This chain joins TRBV5-1 and TRBJ2-5; 7 bases map to TRBD2. The J call may not be correct, given that the DNA end is closer to TRBJ2-7. The CDR3 has 15 residues. Germline values: CDR1 SGHRS, CDR2 YFSETQ. For the CDR3, the DNA is TGCGCCAGCAGCTTGGATTTGGGGGGGATCTACGAGCAGTACTTC. Translated, it gives CASSLDLGGIYEQYF.

The V and J genes are TRBV4-1 and TRBJ2-1, with D perhaps TRBD2 (7 bases). With 6 bases removed from V and 0 bases from J, the gap between germline ends came to 15 bases. CDR3 length: 16 amino acids. Germline assignment: CDR1 MGHRA and CDR2 YSYEKL. CDR3 residues: CASRPRGGSSYNEQFF. In nucleotides, the CDR3 is TGCGCCAGCAGGCCGAGGGGGGGGAGCTCCTACAATGAGCAGTTCTTC.

With regard to this clone: This sample includes further DNA sequences coding for the same CDR3. The chain recombines TRBV7-6 with TRBJ1-2; the D gene is possibly TRBD1 (6 bases). V gave up 1 base and J gave up 4 bases, with 13 bases separating them. The CDR3 length is 15 residues. Germline CDR1 is SGHVS and CDR2 is FNYEAQ. The CDR3 here is CASSLEAGAGYGYTF. In DNA form, the CDR3 reads TGTGCCAGCAGCTTAGAGGCAGGGGCTGGCTATGGCTACACCTTC.

The chain employs TRBV9 and TRBJ2-1; 8 bases agree with TRBD2. The junction had 9 bases not matched to a gene; V was cut back by 0 bases and J by 7 bases. The germline V gene has CDR1 SGDLS and CDR2 YYNGEE. The CDR3 has 16 residues. The CDR3 protein is CASSVGSSGIGNEQFF. CDR3 DNA: TGTGCCAGCAGCGTAGGGAGTAGCGGGATCGGAAATGAGCAGTTCTTC.

The J gene is TRBJ2-1, the V gene TRBV2; 9 nucleotides align to TRBD2. Per the germline V gene, CDR1 is SNHLY and CDR2 is FYNNEI. J was trimmed by 6 bases and V by 4 bases; bases with no gene match: 10. The CDR3 has 16 residues. The CDR3 region has the DNA TGTGCCAGCAGTGGGCTAGCGGGGTCCCTCGGCAATGAGCAGTTCTTC. Translation: CASSGLAGSLGNEQFF.

The J gene is TRBJ2-2, the V gene TRBV5-1, with TRBD2 as a possible D gene (5 bases). This CDR3 contains 16 residues. Deletions cut 2 bases from V and 1 base from J, with 12 bases between. Germline V gene data show CDR1 as SGHRS and CDR2 as YFSETQ. CDR3 amino acids: CASSFTGGRNTGELFF. As DNA, the CDR3 is TGCGCCAGCAGCTTCACTGGAGGACGGAACACCGGGGAGCTGTTTTTT.